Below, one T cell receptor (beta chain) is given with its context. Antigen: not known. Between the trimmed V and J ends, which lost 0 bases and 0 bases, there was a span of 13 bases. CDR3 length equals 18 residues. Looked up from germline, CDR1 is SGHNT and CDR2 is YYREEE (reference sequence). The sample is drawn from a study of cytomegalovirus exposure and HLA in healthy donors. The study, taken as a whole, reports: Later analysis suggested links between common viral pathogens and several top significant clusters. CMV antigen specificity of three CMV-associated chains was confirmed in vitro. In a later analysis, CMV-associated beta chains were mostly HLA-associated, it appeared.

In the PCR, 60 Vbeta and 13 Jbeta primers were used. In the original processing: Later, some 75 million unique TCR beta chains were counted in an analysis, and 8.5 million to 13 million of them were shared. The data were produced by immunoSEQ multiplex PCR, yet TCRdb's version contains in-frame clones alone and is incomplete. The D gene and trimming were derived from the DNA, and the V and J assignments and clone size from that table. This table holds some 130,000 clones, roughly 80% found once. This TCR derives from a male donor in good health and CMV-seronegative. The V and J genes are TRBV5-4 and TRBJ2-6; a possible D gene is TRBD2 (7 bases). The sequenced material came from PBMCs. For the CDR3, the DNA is TGTGCCAGCAGCTTGGGGGGGCGGGGGAGCTCTGGGGCCAACGTCCTGACTTTC. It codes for CASSLGGRGSSGANVLTF.